This T cell receptor (beta chain) was obtained from a study of CD8 T cells in Susac syndrome. Study-level results: The study conceded that relatively few individuals underwent its TCR sequencing and HLA analysis.

Reverse transcription of roughly 0.5 to 1 ug RNA used random hexamers. Across 54 Vbeta and 13 Jbeta, TCR beta CDR3 was amplified with immunoSEQ multiplex PCR. TCRdb fed the immunoSEQ multiplex PCR reads into MiXCR, producing one record per CDR3 protein. This table holds 250,000 to 300,000 distinct CDR3 sequences, around 89% found once. This clonotype was seen a handful of times. What it binds is not known. Germline V gene data show CDR1 as SQVTM and CDR2 as ANQGSEA. V was cut by 6 bases and J by 0 bases, with 10 bases left in between. The CDR3 covers 13 residues. Control patients had untreated stable or active relapsing-remitting multiple sclerosis by revised McDonald criteria.

The clonotype originates from a human donor with multiple sclerosis. The chain employs TRBV29-1 and TRBJ2-3, with TRBD1 as a possible D gene (6 bases). The sample comprised CD8+ T cells from PBMCs. The CDR3 region has the DNA TGCAGCGTCAACAGGGCCAGCACAGATACGCAGTATTTT. It encodes CSVNRASTDTQYF.